These T cell receptor beta chains were read from a single sample in a study of blood T cell repertoires in COVID-19. Data came from immunoSEQ multiplex PCR; TCRdb stores just in-frame clones and leaves some out. Of under 150,000 clones listed, 70% to 90% are singletons. What was sequenced was peripheral blood. Receptors were obtained from a man between 70 and 80 years old with active COVID-19. The CDR3 runs from the conserved cysteine through the conserved F or W. Each record gives: V gene, D gene, clone size, J gene, CDR3 protein, CDR3 DNA. The D gene is left open where the match is weak. Size is omitted from some rows. Given values are once, few, many or a class for expanded clones.

TRBV29-1	TRBD1	NA	TRBJ1-1	CSVDRGVRTEAFF	TGCAGCGTTGACAGGGGGGTGAGGACTGAAGCTTTCTTT
TRBV7-2	NA	NA	TRBJ2-2	CASSLVRSSHTGELFF	TGTGCCAGCAGCTTAGTACGGAGCAGCCACACCGGGGAGCTGTTTTTT
TRBV9	NA	NA	TRBJ1-2	CASSPSQANYGYTF	TGTGCCAGCAGCCCTAGTCAAGCTAACTATGGCTACACCTTC
TRBV2	TRBD1	NA	TRBJ2-7	CASSVDRVGGQYF	TGTGCCAGCAGTGTGGACAGGGTTGGAGGGCAGTACTTC
TRBV6-2/TRBV6-3	TRBD1	NA	TRBJ2-7	CASSYELGGQEFYEQYF	TGTGCCAGCAGTTACGAATTAGGGGGACAGGAGTTCTACGAGCAGTACTTC
TRBV2	NA	NA	TRBJ1-1	CASSVGGRGEAFF	TGTGCCAGCAGTGTGGGGGGACGGGGCGAAGCTTTCTTT
TRBV18	TRBD2	NA	TRBJ2-1	CASSPRGLAGGLTHNEQFF	TGTGCCAGCTCACCCCGGGGGCTAGCGGGAGGTCTTACCCACAATGAGCAGTTCTTC
TRBV7-2	NA	NA	TRBJ1-6	CASSLGGAYSPLHF	TGTGCCAGCAGCTTAGGTGGGGCTTATTCACCCCTCCACTTT
TRBV24-1	NA	once	TRBJ1-5	CATSDFSSHQPQHF	TGTGCCACCAGTGATTTCAGTTCTCATCAGCCCCAGCATTTT
TRBV5-6	NA	NA	TRBJ2-7	CASSLRQGRSYEQYF	TGTGCCAGCAGCTTGAGGCAGGGTAGGTCCTACGAGCAGTACTTC
TRBV28	TRBD2	NA	TRBJ2-5	CASSLGGLAGYQETQYF	TGTGCCAGCAGTTTAGGCGGTCTAGCGGGGTACCAAGAGACCCAGTACTTC
TRBV29-1	TRBD1	NA	TRBJ1-4	CSVLGQGRREKLFF	TGCAGCGTCCTGGGACAGGGGCGACGTGAAAAACTGTTTTTT
TRBV7-3	NA	NA	TRBJ2-5	CASSLSAGQETQYF	TGTGCCAGCAGCTTAAGTGCGGGCCAAGAGACCCAGTACTTC
TRBV30	NA	few	TRBJ1-1	CAWSVVRGTEAFF	TGTGCCTGGAGTGTAGTCCGGGGCACTGAAGCTTTCTTT